The clone carrying this T cell receptor beta chain was picked up a small number of times. The antigen is not known. Per the germline V gene, CDR1 is LGHDT and CDR2 is YNNKEL (reference sequence). V lost 5 bases and J lost 4; bases outside the gene matches: 6. CDR3 length equals 16 residues. TCRdb redid the calling of the 5' RACE reads with MiXCR, one entry per CDR3 protein. The data show hundreds of thousands of distinct CDR3 sequences, about 18% seen once. This entry belongs to a study of identical twins. Regarding the study as a whole: Among beta out-of-frame sequences, excess sharing between twins appeared weaker. Clonotypes of the beta chain that were abundant in cord blood carried fewer insertions (memory repertoires showed none).

The sample was also linked to a second study, of T cells expressing NK-cell markers. According to that study: Of eight sequenced donors, seven were HCMV-seropositive and one HCMV-seronegative. Four donors showed these clonotypes also leading the CD3+CD56-NKG2C+ fraction.

The sequenced material came from PBMCs. The receptor comes from a woman under 30 in good health. The rearrangement joins TRBV3-1 to TRBJ2-5; 14 nucleotides match TRBD2. The CDR3 DNA reads TGTGCCAGCAGCTTCGGACTAGCGGGGGGTGGAGAGACCCAGTACTTC. Encoded protein: CASSFGLAGGGETQYF.